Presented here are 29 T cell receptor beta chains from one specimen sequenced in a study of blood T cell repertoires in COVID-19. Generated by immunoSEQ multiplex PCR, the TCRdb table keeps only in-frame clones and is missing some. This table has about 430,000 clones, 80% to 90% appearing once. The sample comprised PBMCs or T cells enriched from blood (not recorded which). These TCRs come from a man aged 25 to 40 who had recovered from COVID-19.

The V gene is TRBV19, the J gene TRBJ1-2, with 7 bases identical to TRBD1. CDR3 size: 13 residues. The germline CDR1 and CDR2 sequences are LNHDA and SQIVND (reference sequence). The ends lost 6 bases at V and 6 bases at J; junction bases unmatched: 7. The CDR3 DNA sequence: TGTGCCAGTAGGGATCGACAGGGACATGGCTACACCTTC. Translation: CASRDRQGHGYTF. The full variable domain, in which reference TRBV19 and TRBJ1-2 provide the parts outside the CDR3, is DGGITQSPKYLFRKEGQNVTLSCEQNLNHDAMYWYRQDPGQGLRLIYYSQIVNDFQKGDIAEGYSVSREKKESFPLTVTSAQKNPTAFYLCASRDRQGHGYTFGSGTRLTVV.

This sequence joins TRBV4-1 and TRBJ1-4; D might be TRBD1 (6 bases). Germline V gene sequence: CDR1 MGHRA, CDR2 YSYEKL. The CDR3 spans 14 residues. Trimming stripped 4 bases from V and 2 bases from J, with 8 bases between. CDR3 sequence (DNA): TGCGCCAGCAGCCCACAGGGTACTAATGAAAAACTGTTTTTT. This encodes CASSPQGTNEKLFF.

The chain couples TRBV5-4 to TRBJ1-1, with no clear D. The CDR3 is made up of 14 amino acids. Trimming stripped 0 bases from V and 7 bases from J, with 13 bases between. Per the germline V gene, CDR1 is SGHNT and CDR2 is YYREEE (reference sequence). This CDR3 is CASSLVGSQDEAFF. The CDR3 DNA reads TGTGCCAGCAGCTTGGTTGGGAGCCAGGATGAAGCTTTCTTT.

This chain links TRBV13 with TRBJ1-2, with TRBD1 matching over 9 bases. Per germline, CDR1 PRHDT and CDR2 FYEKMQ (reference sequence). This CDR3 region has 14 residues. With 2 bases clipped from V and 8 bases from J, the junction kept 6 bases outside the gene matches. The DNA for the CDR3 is TGTGCCAGCAGCTTAAAGGGACAGGGTTACGGCTACACCTTC. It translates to CASSLKGQGYGYTF.

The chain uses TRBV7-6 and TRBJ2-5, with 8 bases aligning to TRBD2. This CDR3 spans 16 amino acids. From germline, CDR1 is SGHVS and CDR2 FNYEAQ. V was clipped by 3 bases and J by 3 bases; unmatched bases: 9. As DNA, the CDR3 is TGTGCCAGCAGCTTTAGGTTAGCGGGATCCGAAGAGACCCAGTACTTC. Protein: CASSFRLAGSEETQYF.

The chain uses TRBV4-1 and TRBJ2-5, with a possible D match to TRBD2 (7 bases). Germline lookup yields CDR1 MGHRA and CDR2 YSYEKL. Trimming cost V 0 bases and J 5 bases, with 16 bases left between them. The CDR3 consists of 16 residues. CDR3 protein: CASSQDRGGGRETQYF. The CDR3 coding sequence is TGCGCCAGCAGCCAAGATCGAGGGGGGGGTCGGGAGACCCAGTACTTC.

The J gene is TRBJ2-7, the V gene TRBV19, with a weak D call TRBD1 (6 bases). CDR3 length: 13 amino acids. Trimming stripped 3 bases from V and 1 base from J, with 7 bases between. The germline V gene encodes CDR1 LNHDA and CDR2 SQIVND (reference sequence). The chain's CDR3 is CASSIGQSYEQYF. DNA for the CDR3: TGTGCCAGTAGTATCGGACAGTCCTACGAGCAGTACTTC.

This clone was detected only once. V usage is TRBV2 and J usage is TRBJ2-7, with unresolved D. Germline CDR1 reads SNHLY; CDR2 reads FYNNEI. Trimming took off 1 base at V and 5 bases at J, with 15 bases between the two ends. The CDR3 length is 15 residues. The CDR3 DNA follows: TGTGCCAGCAGTGAAGAGCCGTCCTGGGCTGACGAGCAGTACTTC. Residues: CASSEEPSWADEQYF.

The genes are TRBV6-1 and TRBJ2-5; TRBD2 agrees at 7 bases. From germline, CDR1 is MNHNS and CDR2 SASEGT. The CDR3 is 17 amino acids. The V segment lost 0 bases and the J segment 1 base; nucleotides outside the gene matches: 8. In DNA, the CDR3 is TGTGCCAGCAGTGAAGCAGCGGCGGGAGTTGGCCAAGAGACCCAGTACTTC. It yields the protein CASSEAAAGVGQETQYF.

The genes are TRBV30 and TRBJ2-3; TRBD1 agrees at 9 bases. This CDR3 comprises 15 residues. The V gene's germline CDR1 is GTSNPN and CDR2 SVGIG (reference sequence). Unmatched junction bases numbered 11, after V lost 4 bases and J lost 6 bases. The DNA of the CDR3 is TGTGCCTGGAAATCAATAACAGGGGGCTGGGATACGCAGTATTTT. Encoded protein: CAWKSITGGWDTQYF.

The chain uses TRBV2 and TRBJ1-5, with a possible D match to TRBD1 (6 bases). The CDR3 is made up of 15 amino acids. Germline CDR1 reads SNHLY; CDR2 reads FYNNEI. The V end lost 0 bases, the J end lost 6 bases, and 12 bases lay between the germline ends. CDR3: CASSEAGGAVQPQHF. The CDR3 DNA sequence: TGTGCCAGCAGTGAAGCCGGGGGGGCAGTTCAGCCCCAGCATTTT.

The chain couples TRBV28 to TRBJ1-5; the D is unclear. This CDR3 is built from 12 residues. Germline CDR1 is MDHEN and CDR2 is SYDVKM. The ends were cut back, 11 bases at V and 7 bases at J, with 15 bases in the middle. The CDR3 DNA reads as TGTGCCGGCCGACGAGGTGGACAGCCCCAGCATTTT. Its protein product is CAGRRGGQPQHF.

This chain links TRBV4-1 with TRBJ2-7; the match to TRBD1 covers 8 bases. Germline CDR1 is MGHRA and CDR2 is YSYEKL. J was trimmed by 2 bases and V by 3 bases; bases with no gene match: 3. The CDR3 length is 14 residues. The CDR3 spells CASSHRQGPYEQYF. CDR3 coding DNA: TGCGCCAGCAGCCATAGACAGGGGCCCTACGAGCAGTACTTC.

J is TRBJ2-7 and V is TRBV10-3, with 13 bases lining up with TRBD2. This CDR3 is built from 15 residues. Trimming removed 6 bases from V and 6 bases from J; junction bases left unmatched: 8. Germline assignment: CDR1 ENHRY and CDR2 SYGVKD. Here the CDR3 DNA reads TGTGCCATCAGCGGACTAGCGGGAGTCGAGCGCGAGCAGTACTTC. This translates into CAISGLAGVEREQYF.

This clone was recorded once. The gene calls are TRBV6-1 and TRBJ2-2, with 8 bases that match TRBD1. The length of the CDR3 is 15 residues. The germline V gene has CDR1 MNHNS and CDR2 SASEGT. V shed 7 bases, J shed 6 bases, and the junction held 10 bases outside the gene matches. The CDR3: CASTTDRAGAGELFF. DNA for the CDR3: TGTGCCAGCACCACGGACAGGGCCGGGGCCGGGGAGCTGTTTTTT.

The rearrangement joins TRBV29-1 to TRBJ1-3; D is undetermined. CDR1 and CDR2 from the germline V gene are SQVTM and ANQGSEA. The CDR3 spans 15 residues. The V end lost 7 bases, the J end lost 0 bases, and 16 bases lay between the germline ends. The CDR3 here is CSAKVSQDSGNTIYF. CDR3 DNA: TGCAGCGCCAAAGTCTCGCAGGACTCTGGAAACACCATATATTTT.

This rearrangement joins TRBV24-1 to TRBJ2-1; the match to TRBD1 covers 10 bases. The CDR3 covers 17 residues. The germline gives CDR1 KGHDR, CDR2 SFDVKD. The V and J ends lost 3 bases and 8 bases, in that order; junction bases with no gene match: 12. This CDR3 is CATSDAPGQGPQYEQFF. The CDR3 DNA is TGTGCCACCAGTGATGCTCCGGGACAGGGGCCCCAGTATGAGCAGTTCTTC.

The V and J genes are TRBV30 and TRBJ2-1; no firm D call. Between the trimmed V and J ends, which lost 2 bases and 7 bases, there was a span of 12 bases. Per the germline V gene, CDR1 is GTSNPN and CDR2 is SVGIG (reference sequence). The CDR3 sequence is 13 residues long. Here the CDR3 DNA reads TGTGCCTGGAGTCCGATAGAGTGGAATGAGCAGTTCTTC. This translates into CAWSPIEWNEQFF.

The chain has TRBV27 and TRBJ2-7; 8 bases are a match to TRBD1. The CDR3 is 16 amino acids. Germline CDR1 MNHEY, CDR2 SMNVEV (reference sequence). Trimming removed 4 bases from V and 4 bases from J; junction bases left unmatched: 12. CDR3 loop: CASSSDQTGAGYEQYF. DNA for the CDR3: TGTGCCAGCAGTTCGGACCAGACAGGGGCGGGTTACGAGCAGTACTTC.

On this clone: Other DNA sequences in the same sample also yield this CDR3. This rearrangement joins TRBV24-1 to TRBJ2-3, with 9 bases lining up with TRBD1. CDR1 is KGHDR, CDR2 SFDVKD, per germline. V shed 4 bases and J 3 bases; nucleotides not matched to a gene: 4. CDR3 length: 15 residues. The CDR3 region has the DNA TGTGCCACCAGTGACTACGGACAGGGGACAGATACGCAGTATTTT. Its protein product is CATSDYGQGTDTQYF.

The CDR3 loop reads CASSRTGSNEKLFF. Written as DNA, the CDR3 is TGTGCCAGCAGTCGGACCGGGAGCAATGAAAAACTGTTTTTT. This chain uses TRBV25-1 with TRBJ1-4; no definite D call. This CDR3 is 14 amino acids long. Germline loops: CDR1 MGHDK, CDR2 SYGVNS. Trimming left V 5 bases short and J 5 bases short, with 12 bases between.

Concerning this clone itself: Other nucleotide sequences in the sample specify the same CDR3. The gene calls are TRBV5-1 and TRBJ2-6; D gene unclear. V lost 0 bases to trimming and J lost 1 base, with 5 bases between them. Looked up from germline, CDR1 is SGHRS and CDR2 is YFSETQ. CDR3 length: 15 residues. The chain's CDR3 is CASSLDGSGANVLTF. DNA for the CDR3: TGCGCCAGCAGCTTGGACGGGTCTGGGGCCAACGTCCTGACTTTC.

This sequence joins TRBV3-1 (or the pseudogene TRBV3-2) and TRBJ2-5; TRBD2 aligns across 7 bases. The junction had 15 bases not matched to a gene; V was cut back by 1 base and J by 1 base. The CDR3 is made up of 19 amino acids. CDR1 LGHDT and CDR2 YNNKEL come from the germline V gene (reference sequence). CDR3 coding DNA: TGTGCCAGCAGCCAAGCGGGGACTGGTCTAGCGGCTTTCCAAGAGACCCAGTACTTC. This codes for CASSQAGTGLAAFQETQYF.

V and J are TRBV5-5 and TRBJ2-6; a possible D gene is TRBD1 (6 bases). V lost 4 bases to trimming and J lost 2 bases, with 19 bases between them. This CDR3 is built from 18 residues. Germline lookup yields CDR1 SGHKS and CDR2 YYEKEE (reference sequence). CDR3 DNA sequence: TGTGCCAGCAGCCCGATGACAGGTCCTCCGGCTGGGGCCAACGTCCTGACTTTC. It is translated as CASSPMTGPPAGANVLTF.

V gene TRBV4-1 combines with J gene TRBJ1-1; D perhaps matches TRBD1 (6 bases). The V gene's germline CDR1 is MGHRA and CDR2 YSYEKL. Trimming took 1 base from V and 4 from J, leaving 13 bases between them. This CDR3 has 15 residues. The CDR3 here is CASSQAGAGVTEAFF. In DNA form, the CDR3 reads TGCGCCAGCAGCCAAGCAGGGGCTGGGGTCACTGAAGCTTTCTTT.

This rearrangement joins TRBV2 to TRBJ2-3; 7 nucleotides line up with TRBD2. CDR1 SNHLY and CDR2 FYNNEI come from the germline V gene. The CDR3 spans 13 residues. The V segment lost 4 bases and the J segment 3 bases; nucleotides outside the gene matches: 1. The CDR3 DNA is TGTGCCAGCAGTGTGGGGGGGACAGATACGCAGTATTTT. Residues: CASSVGGTDTQYF.

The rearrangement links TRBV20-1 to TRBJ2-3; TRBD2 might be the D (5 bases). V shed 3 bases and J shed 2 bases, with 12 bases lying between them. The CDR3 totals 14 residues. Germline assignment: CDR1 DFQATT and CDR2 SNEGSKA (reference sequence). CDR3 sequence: CSASLIRDTDTQYF. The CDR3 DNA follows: TGCAGTGCTAGTCTTATACGGGACACAGATACGCAGTATTTT.

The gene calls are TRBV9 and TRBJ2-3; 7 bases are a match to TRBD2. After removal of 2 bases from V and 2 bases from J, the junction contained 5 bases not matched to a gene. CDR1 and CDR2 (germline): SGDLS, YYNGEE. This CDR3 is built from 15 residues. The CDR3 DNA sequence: TGTGCCAGCAGCGTTCGCGGGAGTCCCACAGATACGCAGTATTTT. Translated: CASSVRGSPTDTQYF.

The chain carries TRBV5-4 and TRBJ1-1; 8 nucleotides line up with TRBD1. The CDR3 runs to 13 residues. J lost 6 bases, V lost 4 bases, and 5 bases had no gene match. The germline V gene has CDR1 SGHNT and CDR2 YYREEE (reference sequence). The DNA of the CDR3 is TGTGCCAGCAGCCTCAGGGGGCGAGCTGAAGCTTTCTTT. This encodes CASSLRGRAEAFF. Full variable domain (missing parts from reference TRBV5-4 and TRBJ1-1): ETGVTQSPTHLIKTRGQQVTLRCSSQSGHNTVSWYQQALGQGPQFIFQYYREEENGRGNFPPRFSGLQFPNYSSELNVNALELDDSALYLCASSLRGRAEAFFGQGTRLTVV.